These 27 T cell receptor beta chains originate from one sample sequenced in a study of shared T cell receptors in the human thymus (dated by TCRdb to 2020 to 2023). Libraries were built with the immunoSEQ multiplex PCR assay. What TCRdb holds here is the immuneACCESS table cut down to in-frame rearrangements. Part of the clones is not present; checked against another copy, under half of the missing clones reflect an unresolved V gene, and the others are unexplained. Present in this sample are just under 550,000 clones, 78% of which were seen just once. Jointly, the top ten make up roughly 0.013% of the sample. These same data were also listed under a study on human thymus T cells.

The sequenced material came from thymocytes. The source of these receptors is a boy in the first two years of life with a congenital heart defect. Donor details come from another sample of the same person, matched by shared clones.

The chain employs TRBV9 and TRBJ2-1, with 13 bases matching TRBD2. Germline loops: CDR1 SGDLS, CDR2 YYNGEE. Germline trimming cut 1 base from V and 2 bases from J; bases unmatched to any gene: 12. The CDR3 contains 20 residues. DNA for the CDR3: TGTGCCAGCAGCGTAAAGGGGTGGACTAGCGGGAGTCATGCCTACAATGAGCAGTTCTTC. Translated: CASSVKGWTSGSHAYNEQFF. Combining the CDR3 with reference TRBV9 and TRBJ2-1 gives the whole variable domain DSGVTQTPKHLITATGQRVTLRCSPRSGDLSVYWYQQSLDQGLQFLIQYYNGEERAKGNILERFSAQQFPDLHSELNLSSLELGDSALYFCASSVKGWTSGSHAYNEQFFGPGTRLTVL.

CDR3 nucleotide sequence: TGCAGCGTTGAGAGAGGGCAGTTGGGCACTGAAGCTTTCTTT. Translating gives CSVERGQLGTEAFF. The rearrangement uses TRBV29-1 and TRBJ1-1; D unresolved. CDR3 length equals 14 residues. CDR1 and CDR2 (germline): SQVTM, ANQGSEA. Trimming pared 3 bases from V and 4 bases from J, leaving 15 bases between.

The CDR3 region has the DNA TGCAGCGTTAGCGTCTGGACTAGCGGGAGGGCCACCCTCTCCTACGAGCAGTACTTC. It yields the protein CSVSVWTSGRATLSYEQYF. The rearrangement joins TRBV29-1 to TRBJ2-7, with 15 bases identical to TRBD2. With 5 bases clipped from V and 0 bases from J, the junction kept 14 bases outside the gene matches. Per germline, CDR1 SQVTM and CDR2 ANQGSEA. The CDR3 spans 19 residues.

The V gene is TRBV27, the J gene TRBJ1-1; TRBD1 matches at 7 bases. V was pared by 7 bases and J by 1 base, with 6 bases of the junction left unmatched. Germline values: CDR1 MNHEY, CDR2 SMNVEV (reference sequence). The CDR3 is 14 amino acids. The CDR3 bases are TGTGCCAGCACCTACAGGGGAACGAACACTGAAGCTTTCTTT. This codes for CASTYRGTNTEAFF.

The gene calls are TRBV5-1 and TRBJ2-1, with a possible D match to TRBD2 (5 bases). The CDR3 has 13 amino acids. From germline, CDR1 is SGHRS and CDR2 YFSETQ. With 4 bases removed from V and 14 bases from J, the gap between germline ends came to 19 bases. CDR3 residues: CASSGGPYPREFF. The DNA of the CDR3 is TGCGCCAGCAGCGGAGGCCCTTACCCTCGAGAGTTCTTC.

The chain links TRBV29-1 to TRBJ2-3; 8 nucleotides align to TRBD2. The V gene end was trimmed by 7 bases and the J gene end by 5 bases; junction bases not matched to a gene: 8. The CDR3 consists of 13 residues. Looked up from germline, CDR1 is SQVTM and CDR2 is ANQGSEA. The CDR3 spells CSALAGKGDTQYF. The CDR3, as DNA: TGCAGCGCCTTAGCGGGGAAGGGAGATACGCAGTATTTT.

The rearrangement links TRBV28 to TRBJ2-1, with 9 positions matching TRBD2. The CDR3 length is 14 residues. Germline values: CDR1 MDHEN, CDR2 SYDVKM. V lost 6 bases to trimming and J lost 9 bases; unmatched junction nucleotides: 9. CDR3 in DNA: TGTGCCAGCAGCCCTTGGGGGACTAGCCGTGAGCAGTTCTTC. Protein: CASSPWGTSREQFF.

In its sample, this clone was seen once. The rearrangement joins TRBV23-1 to TRBJ2-7; D is undetermined. TRBV23-1 is identified as an open reading frame with a role that is uncertain. CDR3 length: 16 residues. V lost 0 bases and J lost 5, with 17 bases in between. The CDR3 region has the DNA TGCGCCAGCAGTCAATCGTTTGGCAGGCGTTGGGACGAGCAGTACTTC. This gives the protein CASSQSFGRRWDEQYF.

The chain combines TRBV18 with TRBJ2-1, with TRBD2 identical over 8 bases. After removal of 6 bases from V and 3 bases from J, the junction contained 13 bases not matched to a gene. Germline loops: CDR1 KGHSH, CDR2 LQKENI. This CDR3 has 17 amino acids. DNA for the CDR3: TGTGCCAGCTCCCGGGGGGGCCACAGCGGGAACTACAATGAGCAGTTCTTC. It encodes CASSRGGHSGNYNEQFF.

J is TRBJ2-7 and V is TRBV6-1, with D possibly TRBD1 on 5 matching bases. The V end was cut by 1 base, the J end by 2 bases, with 12 bases between. CDR3 length: 15 residues. The germline V gene has CDR1 MNHNS and CDR2 SASEGT. The CDR3 loop reads CASSEEGHTPYEQYF. The DNA for the CDR3 is TGTGCCAGCAGTGAAGAGGGGCATACCCCCTACGAGCAGTACTTC.

The chain recombines TRBV27 with TRBJ2-7; TRBD2 agrees at 8 bases. CDR1 is MNHEY, CDR2 SMNVEV, per germline (reference sequence). The V and J ends lost 5 bases and 4 bases, in that order; junction bases with no gene match: 7. The CDR3 has 14 amino acids. The chain's CDR3 is CASSDRGGPYEQYF. The CDR3 DNA follows: TGTGCCAGCAGTGACCGGGGGGGGCCGTACGAGCAGTACTTC.

V and J are TRBV5-1 and TRBJ2-1, with D possibly being TRBD1 (5 bases). Trimming cost V 4 bases and J 8 bases, with 19 bases left between them. The CDR3 totals 15 residues. Germline CDR1 SGHRS, CDR2 YFSETQ. The CDR3 DNA is TGCGCCAGCAGCCCTTCGCTGGGCAGGGCCGATGAGCAGTTCTTC. As protein: CASSPSLGRADEQFF.

The CDR3 nucleotides are TGCGCCAGCAGCCAAGATGAGAGACTAGCGGGACTAGATACGCAGTATTTT. Translation: CASSQDERLAGLDTQYF. J is TRBJ2-3 and V is TRBV4-3, with 11 nucleotides matching TRBD2. The trim removed 0 bases at V and 5 bases at J, leaving 7 bases unmatched. Per germline, CDR1 LGHNA and CDR2 YSLEER. The CDR3 extends over 17 amino acids.

This rearrangement joins TRBV28 to TRBJ2-7, with 10 nucleotides matching TRBD1. The V and J ends lost 6 bases and 7 bases, in that order; junction bases with no gene match: 15. The CDR3 covers 16 residues. Germline CDR1 and CDR2: MDHEN and SYDVKM. The CDR3 sequence is CASRTSQTDRGWEQYF. The CDR3 nucleotides read TGTGCCAGCAGGACAAGCCAGACGGACAGGGGGTGGGAGCAGTACTTC.

The chain has TRBV27 and TRBJ1-1; D possibly corresponds to TRBD1 (6 bases). Trimming left V 6 bases short and J 2 bases short, with 19 bases between. Germline-derived CDR1 and CDR2 are MNHEY and SMNVEV (reference sequence). The CDR3 is 16 amino acids. The chain's CDR3 is CASRTNPRGFNTEAFF. CDR3 DNA: TGTGCCAGCAGAACCAACCCGAGGGGGTTTAACACTGAAGCTTTCTTT.

This clone showed up just a few times. The gene calls are TRBV5-1 and TRBJ1-1, with D perhaps TRBD1 (5 bases). Per the germline V gene, CDR1 is SGHRS and CDR2 is YFSETQ. The CDR3 runs 14 residues. V lost 5 bases and J 3 bases, leaving 14 bases between the germline ends. The CDR3 coding sequence is TGCGCCAGCAGGGAAGGGGTACAGTACACTGAAGCTTTCTTT. Residues: CASREGVQYTEAFF.

The chain links TRBV28 to TRBJ2-1; unclear D gene. V gave up 0 bases and J gave up 1 base, with 13 bases separating them. CDR1 and CDR2 from the germline V gene are MDHEN and SYDVKM. The CDR3 covers 17 residues. As DNA, the CDR3 is TGTGCCAGCAGTTTATGGGGCTCTCTCCTTTCCTACAATGAGCAGTTCTTC. Its protein is CASSLWGSLLSYNEQFF.

V gene TRBV14 combines with J gene TRBJ2-1; the match to TRBD2 covers 8 bases. Trimming cost V 4 bases and J 7 bases; bases outside gene matches: 15. This CDR3 has 17 residues. CDR1 is SGHDN, CDR2 FVKESK, per germline. DNA of the CDR3: TGTGCCAGCAGCCCCCCCCATTTAGCGGGACTGCGAAATGAGCAGTTCTTC. Protein sequence: CASSPPHLAGLRNEQFF.

This clone is a singleton in its sample. The V gene is TRBV7-9, the J gene TRBJ2-7; the D gene is possibly TRBD1 (5 bases). The V end lost 2 bases, the J end lost 4 bases, and 15 bases lay between the germline ends. CDR1 and CDR2 from the germline V gene are SEHNR and FQNEAQ (reference sequence). The CDR3 loop spans 15 amino acids. In DNA, the CDR3 is TGTGCCAGCAGCTTAAGACAGCCTCTTAGTTACGAGCAGTACTTC. Protein: CASSLRQPLSYEQYF.

The sample holds one count of this clone. The rearrangement links TRBV5-5 to TRBJ2-7; the match to TRBD1 covers 7 bases. The germline CDR1 and CDR2 sequences are SGHKS and YYEKEE (reference sequence). The CDR3 consists of 13 residues. V lost 3 bases, J lost 7 bases, and 7 bases stayed unmatched. CDR3 DNA: TGTGCCAGCAGCTACACAGGGGATTATGAGCAGTACTTC. This sequence encodes CASSYTGDYEQYF.

The chain carries TRBV30 and TRBJ2-7; 11 bases map to TRBD2. CDR1 is GTSNPN and CDR2 is SVGIG in the germline V gene (reference sequence). After removal of 3 bases from V and 6 bases from J, the junction contained 13 bases not matched to a gene. The CDR3 runs to 16 residues. The CDR3 spells CAWRTTFSGRAREQYF. The CDR3 DNA reads TGTGCCTGGAGGACCACCTTTAGCGGGAGGGCCCGCGAGCAGTACTTC.

The chain has TRBV6-1 and TRBJ2-4; possible D gene TRBD1, 5 bases. V gave up 6 bases and J gave up 0 bases, with 9 bases separating them. The CDR3 totals 14 residues. Germline V gives CDR1 MNHNS, CDR2 SASEGT. The CDR3 reads CASRAGSAKNIQYF. CDR3 coding DNA: TGTGCCAGCAGAGCAGGGTCAGCCAAAAACATTCAGTACTTC.

V gene TRBV5-1 combines with J gene TRBJ2-3; D ambiguous. Deletions cut 4 bases from V and 2 bases from J, with 8 bases between. The CDR3 contains 13 residues. Germline-derived CDR1 and CDR2 are SGHRS and YFSETQ. DNA of the CDR3: TGCGCCAGCAGCGACACCCTCACAGATACGCAGTATTTT. It translates to CASSDTLTDTQYF.

This sequence joins TRBV28 and TRBJ2-7; maybe TRBD1 (5 bases). The CDR3 extends over 14 amino acids. The V gene's germline CDR1 is MDHEN and CDR2 SYDVKM. The V gene lost 3 bases and the J gene lost 3 bases, with 12 bases spanning the gap. The CDR3 protein is CASSLGRALYEQYF. As DNA, the CDR3 is TGTGCCAGCAGTTTGGGCAGGGCGCTCTACGAGCAGTACTTC. Full variable domain (outside the CDR3, taken from reference TRBV28 and TRBJ2-7): DVKVTQSSRYLVKRTGEKVFLECVQDMDHENMFWYRQDPGLGLRLIYFSYDVKMKEKGDIPEGYSVSREKKERFSLILESASTNQTSMYLCASSLGRALYEQYFGPGTRLTVT.

This sequence joins TRBV5-6 and TRBJ2-7, with no clear D. V lost 1 base and J 7 bases, leaving 9 bases between the germline ends. The length of the CDR3 is 12 residues. CDR1 and CDR2 from the germline V gene are SGHDT and YYEEEE. The CDR3 DNA follows: TGTGCCAGCAGCTTGAGGAGTTGGGAGCAGTACTTC. Amino acids: CASSLRSWEQYF.

The chain employs TRBV2 and TRBJ2-7; D is possibly TRBD1 (6 bases). The germline V and J ends were trimmed by 4 bases and 4 bases, with 8 bases remaining between them. CDR3 length equals 12 residues. CDR1 is SNHLY and CDR2 is FYNNEI in the germline V gene. The CDR3 DNA reads TGTGCCAGCAGTGTCGGACAGTACGAGCAGTACTTC. Its translation is CASSVGQYEQYF. Drawing the rest from reference TRBV2 and TRBJ2-7, the complete variable domain is EPEVTQTPSHQVTQMGQEVILRCVPISNHLYFYWYRQILGQKVEFLVSFYNNEISEKSEIFDDQFSVERPDGSNFTLKIRSTKLEDSAMYFCASSVGQYEQYFGPGTRLTVT.

This chain joins TRBV4-2 and TRBJ2-3; 8 bases are shared with TRBD2. In germline, CDR1 is LGHNA, CDR2 YNFKEQ. The junction had 12 bases not matched to a gene; V was cut back by 1 base and J by 3 bases. The CDR3 totals 18 residues. CDR3 DNA: TGTGCCAGCAGCCAAGGAGTTATACGGGAGGGACGTACAGATACGCAGTATTTT. This gives the protein CASSQGVIREGRTDTQYF.